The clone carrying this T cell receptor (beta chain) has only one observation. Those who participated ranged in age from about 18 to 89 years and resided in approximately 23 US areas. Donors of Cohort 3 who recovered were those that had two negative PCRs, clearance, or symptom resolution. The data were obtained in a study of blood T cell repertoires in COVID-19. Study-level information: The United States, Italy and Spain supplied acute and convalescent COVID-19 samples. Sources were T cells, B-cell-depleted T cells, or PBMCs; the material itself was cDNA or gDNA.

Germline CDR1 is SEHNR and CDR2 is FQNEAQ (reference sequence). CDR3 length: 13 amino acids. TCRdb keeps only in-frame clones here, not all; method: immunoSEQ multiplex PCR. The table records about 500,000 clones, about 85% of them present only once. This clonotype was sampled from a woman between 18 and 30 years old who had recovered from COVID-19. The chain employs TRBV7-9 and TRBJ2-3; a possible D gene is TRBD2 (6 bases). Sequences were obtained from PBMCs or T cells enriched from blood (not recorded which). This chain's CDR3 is CGGGGGSTDTQYF. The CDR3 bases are TGTGGGGGTGGAGGAGGGAGCACAGATACGCAGTATTTT. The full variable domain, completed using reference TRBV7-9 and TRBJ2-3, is DTGVSQNPRHKITKRGQNVTFRCDPISEHNRLYWYRQTLGQGPEFLTYFQNEAQLEKSRLLSDRFSAERPKGSFSTLEIQRTEQGDSAMYLCGGGGGSTDTQYFGPGTRLTVL.